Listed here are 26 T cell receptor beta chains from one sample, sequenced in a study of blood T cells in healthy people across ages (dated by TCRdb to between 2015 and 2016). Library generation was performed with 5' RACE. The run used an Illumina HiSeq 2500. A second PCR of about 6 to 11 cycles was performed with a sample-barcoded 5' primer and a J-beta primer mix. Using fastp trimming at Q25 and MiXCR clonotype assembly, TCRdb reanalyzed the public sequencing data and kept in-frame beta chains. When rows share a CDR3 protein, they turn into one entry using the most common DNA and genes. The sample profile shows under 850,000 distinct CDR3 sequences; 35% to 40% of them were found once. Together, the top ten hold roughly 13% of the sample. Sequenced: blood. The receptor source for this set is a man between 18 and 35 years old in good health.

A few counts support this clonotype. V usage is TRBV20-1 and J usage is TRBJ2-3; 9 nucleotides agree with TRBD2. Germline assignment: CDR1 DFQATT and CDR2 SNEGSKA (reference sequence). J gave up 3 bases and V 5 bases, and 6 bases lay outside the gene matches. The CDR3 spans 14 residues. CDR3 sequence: CSAARGGGTDTQYF. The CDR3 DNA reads TGCAGTGCTGCGCGGGGGGGCGGTACAGATACGCAGTATTTT.

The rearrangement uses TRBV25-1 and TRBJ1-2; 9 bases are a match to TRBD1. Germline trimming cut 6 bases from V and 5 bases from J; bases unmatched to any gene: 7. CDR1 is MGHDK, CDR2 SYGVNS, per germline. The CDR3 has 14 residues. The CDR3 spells CASRGQGLNYGYTF. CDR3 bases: TGTGCCAGCAGGGGACAGGGCCTAAATTATGGCTACACCTTC.

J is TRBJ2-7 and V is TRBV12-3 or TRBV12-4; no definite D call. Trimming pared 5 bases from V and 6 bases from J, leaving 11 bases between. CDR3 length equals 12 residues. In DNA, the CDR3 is TGTGCCAGCAGTGCGCCTTCGGGCGAGCAGTACTTC. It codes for CASSAPSGEQYF.

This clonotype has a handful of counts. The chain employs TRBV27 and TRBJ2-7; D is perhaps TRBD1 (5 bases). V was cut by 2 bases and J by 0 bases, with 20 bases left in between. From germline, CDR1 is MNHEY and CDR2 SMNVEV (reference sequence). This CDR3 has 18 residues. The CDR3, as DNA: TGTGCCAGCAGTTTAAAGGGGCCAAGTTATCCCGGCTCCTACGAGCAGTACTTC. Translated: CASSLKGPSYPGSYEQYF.

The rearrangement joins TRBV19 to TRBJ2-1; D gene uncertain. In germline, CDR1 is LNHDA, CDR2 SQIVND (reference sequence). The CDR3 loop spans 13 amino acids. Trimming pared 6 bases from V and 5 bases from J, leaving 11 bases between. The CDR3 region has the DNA TGTGCCAGTAGAAAGGACGGTAACAATGAGCAGTTCTTC. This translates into CASRKDGNNEQFF.

The DNA for the CDR3 is TGTGCCAGCAGCCAGAATCGCCGGGTCACCGGGGAGCTGTTTTTT. Amino acids: CASSQNRRVTGELFF. V is TRBV4-2 and J is TRBJ2-2, with D uncertain. Germline lookup yields CDR1 LGHNA and CDR2 YNFKEQ. V lost 3 bases and J lost 4, with 12 bases in between. The CDR3 consists of 15 residues.

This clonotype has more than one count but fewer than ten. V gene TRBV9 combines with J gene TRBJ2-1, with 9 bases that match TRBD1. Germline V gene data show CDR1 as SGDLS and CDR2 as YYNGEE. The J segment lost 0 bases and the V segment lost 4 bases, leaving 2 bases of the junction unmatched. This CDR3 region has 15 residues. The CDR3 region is CASSKQGASYNEQFF. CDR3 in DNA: TGTGCCAGCAGCAAACAGGGGGCCTCCTACAATGAGCAGTTCTTC.

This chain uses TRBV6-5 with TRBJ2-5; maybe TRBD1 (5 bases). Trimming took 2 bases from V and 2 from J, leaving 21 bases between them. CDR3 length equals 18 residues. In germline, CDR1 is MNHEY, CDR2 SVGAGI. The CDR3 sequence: CASSYTGLSTERQETQYF. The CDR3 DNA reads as TGTGCCAGCAGTTACACAGGCCTCTCGACAGAACGACAAGAGACCCAGTACTTC.

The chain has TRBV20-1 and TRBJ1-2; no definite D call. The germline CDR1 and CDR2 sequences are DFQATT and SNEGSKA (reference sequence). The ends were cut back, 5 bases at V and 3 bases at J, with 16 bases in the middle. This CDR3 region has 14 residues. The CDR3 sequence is CSAPSSAADYGYTF. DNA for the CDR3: TGCAGTGCTCCCTCCTCGGCGGCGGACTATGGCTACACCTTC.

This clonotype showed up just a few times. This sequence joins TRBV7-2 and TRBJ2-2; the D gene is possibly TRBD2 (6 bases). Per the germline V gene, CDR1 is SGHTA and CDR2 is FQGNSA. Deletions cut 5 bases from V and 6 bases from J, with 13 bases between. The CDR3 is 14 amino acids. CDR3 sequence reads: CASSLSGEPGELFF. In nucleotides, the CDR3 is TGTGCCAGCAGCCTATCGGGAGAGCCCGGGGAGCTGTTTTTT.

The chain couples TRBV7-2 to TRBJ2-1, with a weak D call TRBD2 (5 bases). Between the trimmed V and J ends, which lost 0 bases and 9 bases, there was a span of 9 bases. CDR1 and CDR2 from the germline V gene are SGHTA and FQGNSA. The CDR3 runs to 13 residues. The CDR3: CASSLAVRGEQFF. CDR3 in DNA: TGTGCCAGCAGCTTAGCCGTTCGGGGTGAGCAGTTCTTC.

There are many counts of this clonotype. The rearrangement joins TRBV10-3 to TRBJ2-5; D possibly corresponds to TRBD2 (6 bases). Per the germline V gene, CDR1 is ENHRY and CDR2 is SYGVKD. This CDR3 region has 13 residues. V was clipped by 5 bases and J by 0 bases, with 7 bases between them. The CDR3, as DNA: TGTGCCATCAGTAGGGACTACCAAGAGACCCAGTACTTC. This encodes CAISRDYQETQYF.

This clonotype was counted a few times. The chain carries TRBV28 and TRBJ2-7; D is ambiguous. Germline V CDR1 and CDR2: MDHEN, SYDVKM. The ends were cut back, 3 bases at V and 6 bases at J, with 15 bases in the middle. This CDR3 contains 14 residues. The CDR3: CASSFPFVSGEQYF. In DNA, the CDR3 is TGTGCCAGCAGTTTCCCCTTCGTGTCGGGCGAGCAGTACTTC.

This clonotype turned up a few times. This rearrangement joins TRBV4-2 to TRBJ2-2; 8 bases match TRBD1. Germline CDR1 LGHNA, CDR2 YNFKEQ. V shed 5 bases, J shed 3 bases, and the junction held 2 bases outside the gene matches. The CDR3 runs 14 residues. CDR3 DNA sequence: TGTGCCAGCAGCAAGACAGGGGACACCGGGGAGCTGTTTTTT. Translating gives CASSKTGDTGELFF.

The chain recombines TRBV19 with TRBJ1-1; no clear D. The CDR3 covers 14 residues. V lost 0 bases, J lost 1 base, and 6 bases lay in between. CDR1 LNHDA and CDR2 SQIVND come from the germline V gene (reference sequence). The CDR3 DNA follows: TGTGCCAGTAGTATAGATCACAGGAACACTGAAGCTTTCTTT. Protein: CASSIDHRNTEAFF.

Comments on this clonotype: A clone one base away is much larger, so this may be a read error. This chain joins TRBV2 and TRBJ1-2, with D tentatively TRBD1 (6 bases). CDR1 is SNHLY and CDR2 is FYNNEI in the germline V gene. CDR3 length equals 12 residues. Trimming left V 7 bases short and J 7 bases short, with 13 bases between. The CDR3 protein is CASKPGDCGYTF. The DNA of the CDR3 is TGTGCCAGCAAGCCAGGGGACTGTGGCTACACCTTC.

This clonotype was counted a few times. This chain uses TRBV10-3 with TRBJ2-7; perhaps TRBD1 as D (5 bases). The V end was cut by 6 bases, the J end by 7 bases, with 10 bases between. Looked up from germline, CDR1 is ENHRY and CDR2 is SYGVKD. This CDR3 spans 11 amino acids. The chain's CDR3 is CAISPDNEQYF. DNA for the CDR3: TGTGCCATCAGCCCGGACAATGAGCAGTACTTC.

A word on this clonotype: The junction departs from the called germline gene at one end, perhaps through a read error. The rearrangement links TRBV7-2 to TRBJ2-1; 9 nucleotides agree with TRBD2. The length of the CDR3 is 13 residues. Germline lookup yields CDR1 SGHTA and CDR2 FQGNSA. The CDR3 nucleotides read TGTGCTAGCAGCTCAGGGACTAGCAATGACCAGTTCTTC. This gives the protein CASSSGTSNDQFF.

CDR3 amino acids: CSASDRVDTGELFF. The CDR3 DNA follows: TGCAGTGCTAGTGACAGGGTGGACACCGGGGAGCTGTTTTTT. This sequence joins TRBV20-1 and TRBJ2-2; 7 bases align to TRBD1. The CDR3 runs to 14 residues. CDR1 is DFQATT and CDR2 is SNEGSKA in the germline V gene (reference sequence). With 3 bases clipped from V and 3 bases from J, the junction kept 4 bases outside the gene matches.

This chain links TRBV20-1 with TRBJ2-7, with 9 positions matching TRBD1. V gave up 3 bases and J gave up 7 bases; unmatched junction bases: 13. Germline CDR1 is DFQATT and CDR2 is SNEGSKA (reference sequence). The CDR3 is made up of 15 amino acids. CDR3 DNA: TGCAGTGCTAGTAATACCGGGACAGGGCACGGGGAGCAGTACTTC. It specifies CSASNTGTGHGEQYF.

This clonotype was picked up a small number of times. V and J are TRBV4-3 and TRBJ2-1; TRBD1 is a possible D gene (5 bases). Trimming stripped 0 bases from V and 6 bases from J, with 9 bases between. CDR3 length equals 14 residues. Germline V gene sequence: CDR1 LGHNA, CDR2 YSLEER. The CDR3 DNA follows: TGCGCCAGCAGCCAAGATCAGGGTCTCAATGAGCAGTTCTTC. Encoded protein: CASSQDQGLNEQFF.

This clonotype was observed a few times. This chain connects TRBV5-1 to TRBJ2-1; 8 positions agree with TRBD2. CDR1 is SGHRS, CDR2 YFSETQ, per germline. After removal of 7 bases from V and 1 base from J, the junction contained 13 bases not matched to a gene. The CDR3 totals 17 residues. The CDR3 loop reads CASSQLAGGWSYNEQFF. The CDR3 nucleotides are TGCGCCAGCTCACAGTTGGCGGGGGGTTGGTCCTACAATGAGCAGTTCTTC.

The CDR3 loop is CSAERPAGASDTQYF. The CDR3 DNA reads TGCAGTGCTGAGAGGCCAGCGGGGGCCAGTGATACGCAGTATTTT. The chain has TRBV20-1 and TRBJ2-3, with 8 bases fitting TRBD2. This CDR3 has 15 amino acids. Trimming at V came to 5 bases and at J to 6 bases, leaving 13 bases not matched to a gene. CDR1 DFQATT and CDR2 SNEGSKA come from the germline V gene (reference sequence).

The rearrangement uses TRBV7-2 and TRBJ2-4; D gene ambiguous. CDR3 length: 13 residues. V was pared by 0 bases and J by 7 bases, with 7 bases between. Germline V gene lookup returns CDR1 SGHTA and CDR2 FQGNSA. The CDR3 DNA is TGTGCCAGCAGCTTAGCGCTACAGAACATTCAGTACTTC. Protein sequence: CASSLALQNIQYF.

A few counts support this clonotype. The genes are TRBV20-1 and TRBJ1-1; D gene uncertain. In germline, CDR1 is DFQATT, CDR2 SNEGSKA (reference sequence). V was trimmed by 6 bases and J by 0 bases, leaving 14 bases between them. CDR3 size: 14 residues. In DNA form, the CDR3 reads TGCAGTGCCCCCCTTGCAACTATGAACACTGAAGCTTTCTTT. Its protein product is CSAPLATMNTEAFF.

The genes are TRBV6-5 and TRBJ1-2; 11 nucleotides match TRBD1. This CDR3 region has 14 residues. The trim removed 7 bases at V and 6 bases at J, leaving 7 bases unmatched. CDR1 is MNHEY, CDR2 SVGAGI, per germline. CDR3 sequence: CASIEGQGAHGYTF. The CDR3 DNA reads TGTGCCAGCATTGAAGGACAGGGGGCCCATGGCTACACCTTC.